Listed below are T cell receptor beta chains from one sample, sequenced in a study of blood T cell repertoires in COVID-19. Using immunoSEQ multiplex PCR, the repertoire was profiled, and TCRdb retains in-frame clones only, with some absent. The repertoire consists of some 380,000 clones, with 70% to 90% occurring once and the leading ten covering 1% to 1.5%. The specimen was PBMCs or T cells enriched from blood (not recorded which). These receptors all stem from a man aged 25-40 years who had recovered from COVID-19. Both conserved end residues are part of each CDR3. The D gene is left open where the match is weak. Expanded clones get a size class; other rows say once, few or many, or leave the size out.

CDR3aa: CASSYDLGSLFF
CDR3nt: TGCGCCAGCAGTTATGACCTGGGTAGCCTGTTTTTT
d_gene: -
abundance: -
j_gene: TRBJ1-4
v_gene: TRBV5-1

CDR3aa: CASSYEGAIGTEAFF
CDR3nt: TGTGCCAGCAGTTACGAGGGGGCGATAGGGACTGAAGCTTTCTTT
d_gene: TRBD1
abundance: -
j_gene: TRBJ1-1
v_gene: TRBV6-5

CDR3aa: CAWSTGTTYYNEQFF
CDR3nt: TGTGCCTGGAGTACCGGGACTACCTACTACAATGAGCAGTTCTTC
d_gene: TRBD2
abundance: -
j_gene: TRBJ2-1
v_gene: TRBV30

CDR3aa: CASGDRKTNYGYTF
CDR3nt: TGTGCCAGTGGGGACAGGAAAACTAACTATGGCTACACCTTC
d_gene: TRBD1
abundance: -
j_gene: TRBJ1-2
v_gene: TRBV3-1/TRBV3-2

CDR3aa: CASSPTGAGAEAFF
CDR3nt: TGTGCCAGCAGCCCCACGGGGGCGGGGGCTGAAGCTTTCTTT
d_gene: -
abundance: -
j_gene: TRBJ1-1
v_gene: TRBV5-5

CDR3aa: CASSLDGANYGYTF
CDR3nt: TGTGCCAGCAGCTTAGATGGGGCGAACTATGGCTACACCTTC
d_gene: -
abundance: -
j_gene: TRBJ1-2
v_gene: TRBV7-2

CDR3aa: CASSPRGGGEQYF
CDR3nt: TGTGCCAGCAGCCCCCGAGGGGGTGGCGAGCAGTACTTC
d_gene: -
abundance: few
j_gene: TRBJ2-7
v_gene: TRBV9

CDR3aa: CASKGAHTDTQYF
CDR3nt: TGTGCCAGCAAGGGGGCTCACACAGATACGCAGTATTTT
d_gene: TRBD1
abundance: -
j_gene: TRBJ2-3
v_gene: TRBV6-5

CDR3aa: CASSPFGGGYNEQFF
CDR3nt: TGTGCCAGCAGCCCTTTTGGCGGGGGGTACAATGAGCAGTTCTTC
d_gene: TRBD2
abundance: -
j_gene: TRBJ2-1
v_gene: TRBV6-2/TRBV6-3

CDR3aa: CASSYRDSPLWATGELFF
CDR3nt: TGTGCCAGCAGTTATAGGGACAGCCCCTTGTGGGCCACCGGGGAGCTGTTTTTT
d_gene: TRBD1
abundance: -
j_gene: TRBJ2-2
v_gene: TRBV27

CDR3aa: CSASSGVPHNEQFF
CDR3nt: TGCAGTGCTAGTTCGGGGGTCCCCCACAATGAGCAGTTCTTC
d_gene: -
abundance: -
j_gene: TRBJ2-1
v_gene: TRBV20-1

CDR3aa: CASSSTEHSPLHF
CDR3nt: TGTGCCAGCAGCAGCACGGAGCATTCACCCCTCCACTTT
d_gene: -
abundance: -
j_gene: TRBJ1-6
v_gene: TRBV7-9

CDR3aa: CASRRTGASYGYTF
CDR3nt: TGTGCCAGTAGAAGGACAGGGGCGTCCTATGGCTACACCTTC
d_gene: TRBD1
abundance: -
j_gene: TRBJ1-2
v_gene: TRBV19

CDR3aa: CASSRPGETYEQYF
CDR3nt: TGTGCCAGTAGTCGGCCGGGAGAGACCTACGAGCAGTACTTC
d_gene: -
abundance: -
j_gene: TRBJ2-7
v_gene: TRBV19

CDR3aa: CASSLTPGTGGGGYTF
CDR3nt: TGCGCCAGCAGCCTTACCCCCGGGACAGGGGGGGGTGGCTACACCTTC
d_gene: TRBD1
abundance: -
j_gene: TRBJ1-2
v_gene: TRBV4-1

CDR3aa: CASRPLAGSTDTQYF
CDR3nt: TGTGCCAGCAGACCCCTAGCGGGAAGCACAGATACGCAGTATTTT
d_gene: TRBD2
abundance: -
j_gene: TRBJ2-3
v_gene: TRBV7-7

CDR3aa: CASSLRSGLSNWGSTDTQYF
CDR3nt: TGTGCCAGCAGCTTGAGATCGGGACTCTCTAATTGGGGAAGCACAGATACGCAGTATTTT
d_gene: -
abundance: once
j_gene: TRBJ2-3
v_gene: TRBV5-5

CDR3aa: CASSQEWTGSYEQYF
CDR3nt: TGCGCCAGCAGCCAAGAGTGGACAGGGTCCTACGAGCAGTACTTC
d_gene: TRBD1
abundance: -
j_gene: TRBJ2-7
v_gene: TRBV4-1

CDR3aa: CAISADSGSSPLHF
CDR3nt: TGTGCCATCAGCGCGGACAGCGGCAGTTCACCCCTCCACTTT
d_gene: -
abundance: -
j_gene: TRBJ1-6
v_gene: TRBV10-3

CDR3aa: CASSLDRDSTYEQYF
CDR3nt: TGTGCCAGCAGCTTAGACCGGGACAGTACCTACGAGCAGTACTTC
d_gene: TRBD1
abundance: -
j_gene: TRBJ2-7
v_gene: TRBV7-9

CDR3aa: CATRWGEGEKLFF
CDR3nt: TGTGCCACAAGGTGGGGGGAGGGCGAAAAACTGTTTTTT
d_gene: -
abundance: -
j_gene: TRBJ1-4
v_gene: TRBV6-5

CDR3aa: CASSLAGGEQETQYF
CDR3nt: TGTGCCAGCAGCTTAGCAGGGGGCGAGCAAGAGACCCAGTACTTC
d_gene: TRBD1
abundance: -
j_gene: TRBJ2-5
v_gene: TRBV7-2

CDR3aa: CASSLGRGPGKNTEAFF
CDR3nt: TGCGCCAGCAGCTTGGGTAGGGGGCCAGGGAAGAACACTGAAGCTTTCTTT
d_gene: TRBD1
abundance: -
j_gene: TRBJ1-1
v_gene: TRBV5-1

CDR3aa: CASSDQSGELFF
CDR3nt: TGTGCCAGCAGTGATCAGTCCGGGGAGCTGTTTTTT
d_gene: -
abundance: -
j_gene: TRBJ2-2
v_gene: TRBV2